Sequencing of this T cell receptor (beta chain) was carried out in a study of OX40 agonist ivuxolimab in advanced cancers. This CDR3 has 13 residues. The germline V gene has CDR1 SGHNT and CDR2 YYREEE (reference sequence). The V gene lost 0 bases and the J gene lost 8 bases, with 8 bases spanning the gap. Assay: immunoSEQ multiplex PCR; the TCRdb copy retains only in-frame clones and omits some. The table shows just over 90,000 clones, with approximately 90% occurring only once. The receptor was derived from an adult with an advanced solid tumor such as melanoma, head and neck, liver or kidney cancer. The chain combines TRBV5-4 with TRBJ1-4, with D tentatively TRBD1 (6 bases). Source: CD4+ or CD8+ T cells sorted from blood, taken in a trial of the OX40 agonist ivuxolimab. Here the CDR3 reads CASSLVGGEKLFF. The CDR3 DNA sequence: TGTGCCAGCAGCTTGGTCGGGGGCGAAAAACTGTTTTTT. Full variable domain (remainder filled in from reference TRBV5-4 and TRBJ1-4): ETGVTQSPTHLIKTRGQQVTLRCSSQSGHNTVSWYQQALGQGPQFIFQYYREEENGRGNFPPRFSGLQFPNYSSELNVNALELDDSALYLCASSLVGGEKLFFGSGTQLSVL.